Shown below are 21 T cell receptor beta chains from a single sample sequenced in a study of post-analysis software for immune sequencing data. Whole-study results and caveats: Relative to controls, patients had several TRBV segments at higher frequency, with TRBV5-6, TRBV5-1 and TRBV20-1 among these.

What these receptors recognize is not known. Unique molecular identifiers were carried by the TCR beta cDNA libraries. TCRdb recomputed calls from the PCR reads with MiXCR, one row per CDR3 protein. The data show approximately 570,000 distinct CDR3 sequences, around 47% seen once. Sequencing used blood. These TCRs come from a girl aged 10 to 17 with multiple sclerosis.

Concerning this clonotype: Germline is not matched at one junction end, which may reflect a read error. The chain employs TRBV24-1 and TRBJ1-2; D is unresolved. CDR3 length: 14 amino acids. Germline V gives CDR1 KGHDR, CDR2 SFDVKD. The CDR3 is CATSDLGRDYGYTF. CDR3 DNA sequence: TGTGCCACCAGTGATTTGGGGAGAGACTACGGCTACACCTTC.

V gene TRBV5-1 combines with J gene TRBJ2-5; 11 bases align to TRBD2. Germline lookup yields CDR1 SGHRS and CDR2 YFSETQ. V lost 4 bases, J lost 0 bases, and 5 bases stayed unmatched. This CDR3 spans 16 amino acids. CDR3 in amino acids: CASSAIAGGYQETQYF. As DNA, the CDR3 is TGCGCCAGCAGCGCCATAGCGGGGGGGTACCAAGAGACCCAGTACTTC.

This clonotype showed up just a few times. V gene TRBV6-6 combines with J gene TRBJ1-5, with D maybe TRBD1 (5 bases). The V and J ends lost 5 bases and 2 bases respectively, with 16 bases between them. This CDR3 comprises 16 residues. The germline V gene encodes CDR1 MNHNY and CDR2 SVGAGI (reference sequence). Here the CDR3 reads CASSTEWGGGNQPQHF. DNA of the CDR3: TGTGCCAGCAGTACAGAATGGGGGGGGGGCAATCAGCCCCAGCATTTT.

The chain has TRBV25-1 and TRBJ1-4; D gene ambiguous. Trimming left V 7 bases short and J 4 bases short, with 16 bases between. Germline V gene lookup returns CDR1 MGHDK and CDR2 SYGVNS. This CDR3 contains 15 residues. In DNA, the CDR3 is TGTGCCAGCATCTTATCCGGAGCGGTTAATGAAAAACTGTTTTTT. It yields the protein CASILSGAVNEKLFF.

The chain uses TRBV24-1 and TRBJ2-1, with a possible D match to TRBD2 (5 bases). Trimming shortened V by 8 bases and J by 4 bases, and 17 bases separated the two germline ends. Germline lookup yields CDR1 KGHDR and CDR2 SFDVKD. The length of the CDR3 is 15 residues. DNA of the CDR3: TGTGCCACCATCCCAGAAGCGGCCCCTTACAATGAGCAGTTCTTC. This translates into CATIPEAAPYNEQFF.

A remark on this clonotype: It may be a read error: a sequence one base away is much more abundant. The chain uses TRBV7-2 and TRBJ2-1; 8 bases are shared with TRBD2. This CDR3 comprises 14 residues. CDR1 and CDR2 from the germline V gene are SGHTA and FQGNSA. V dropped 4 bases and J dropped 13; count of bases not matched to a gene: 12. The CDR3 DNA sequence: TGTGCCAGCAGCTCCTCCCCGGGGGGGGAGACCCAGTTCTTC. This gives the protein CASSSSPGGETQFF.

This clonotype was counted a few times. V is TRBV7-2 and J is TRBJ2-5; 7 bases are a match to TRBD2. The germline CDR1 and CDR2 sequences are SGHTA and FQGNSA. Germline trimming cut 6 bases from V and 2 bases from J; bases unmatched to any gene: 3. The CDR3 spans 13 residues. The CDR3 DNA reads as TGTGCCAGCAGACTAGCGAGTCAAGAGACCCAGTACTTC. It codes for CASRLASQETQYF.

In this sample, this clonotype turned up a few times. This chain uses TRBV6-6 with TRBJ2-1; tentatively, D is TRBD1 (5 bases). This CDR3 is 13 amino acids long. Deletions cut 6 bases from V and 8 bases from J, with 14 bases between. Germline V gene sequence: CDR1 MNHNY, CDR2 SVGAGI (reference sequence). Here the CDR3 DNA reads TGTGCCAGCAGCCCCCCGGCAGGGCATGAGCAGTTCTTC. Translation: CASSPPAGHEQFF.

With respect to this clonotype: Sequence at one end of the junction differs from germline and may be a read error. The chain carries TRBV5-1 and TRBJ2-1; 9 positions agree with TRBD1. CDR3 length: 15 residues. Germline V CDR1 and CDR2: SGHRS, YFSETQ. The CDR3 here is CASSSTGGSYNEQFF. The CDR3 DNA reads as TGTGCCAGCAGCTCGACAGGGGGCTCCTACAATGAGCAGTTCTTC.

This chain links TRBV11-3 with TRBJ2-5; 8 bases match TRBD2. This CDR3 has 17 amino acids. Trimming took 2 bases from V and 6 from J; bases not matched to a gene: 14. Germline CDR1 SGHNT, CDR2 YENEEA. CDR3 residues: CASSLLCAGGRQKTQYF. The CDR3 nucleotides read TGTGCCAGCAGCTTATTGTGTGCGGGGGGACGTCAGAAGACCCAGTACTTC.

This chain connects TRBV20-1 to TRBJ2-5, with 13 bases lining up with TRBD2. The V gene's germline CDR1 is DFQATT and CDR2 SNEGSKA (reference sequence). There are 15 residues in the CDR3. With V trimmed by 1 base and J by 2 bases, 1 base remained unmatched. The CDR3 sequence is CSARGGLAGQETQYF. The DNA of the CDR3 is TGCAGTGCTAGAGGGGGACTAGCGGGACAAGAGACCCAGTACTTC.

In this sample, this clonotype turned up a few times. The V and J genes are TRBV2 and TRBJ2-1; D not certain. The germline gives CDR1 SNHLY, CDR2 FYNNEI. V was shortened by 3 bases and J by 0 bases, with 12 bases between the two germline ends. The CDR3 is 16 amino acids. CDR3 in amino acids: CASSEGPRSSYNEQFF. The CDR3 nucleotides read TGTGCCAGCAGTGAGGGCCCCAGAAGCTCCTACAATGAGCAGTTCTTC.

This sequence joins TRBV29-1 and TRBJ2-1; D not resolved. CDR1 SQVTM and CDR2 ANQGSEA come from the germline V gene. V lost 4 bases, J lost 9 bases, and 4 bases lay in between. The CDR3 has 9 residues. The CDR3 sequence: CSVGGEQFF. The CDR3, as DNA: TGCAGCGTTGGAGGTGAGCAGTTCTTC.

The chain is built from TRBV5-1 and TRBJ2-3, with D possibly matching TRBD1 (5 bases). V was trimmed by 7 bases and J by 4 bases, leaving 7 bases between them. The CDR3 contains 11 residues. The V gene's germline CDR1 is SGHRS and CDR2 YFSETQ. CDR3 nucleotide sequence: TGCGCCAGCCAGGGTCCAGATACGCAGTATTTT. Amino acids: CASQGPDTQYF. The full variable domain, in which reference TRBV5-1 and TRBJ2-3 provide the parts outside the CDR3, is KAGVTQTPRYLIKTRGQQVTLSCSPISGHRSVSWYQQTPGQGLQFLFEYFSETQRNKGNFPGRFSGRQFSNSRSEMNVSTLELGDSALYLCASQGPDTQYFGPGTRLTVL.

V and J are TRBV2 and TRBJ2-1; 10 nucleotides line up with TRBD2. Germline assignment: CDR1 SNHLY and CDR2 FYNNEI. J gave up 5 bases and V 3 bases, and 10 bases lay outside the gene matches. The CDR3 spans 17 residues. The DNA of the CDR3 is TGTGCCAGCAGTGAGTTTCTGGGAACTAGCGGGAACAATGAGCAGTTCTTC. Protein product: CASSEFLGTSGNNEQFF.

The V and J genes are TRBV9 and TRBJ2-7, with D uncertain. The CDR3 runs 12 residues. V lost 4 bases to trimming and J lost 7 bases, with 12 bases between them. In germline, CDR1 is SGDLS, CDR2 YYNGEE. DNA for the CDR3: TGTGCCAGCAGCCTGGGGAAGGGTGAGCAGTACTTC. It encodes CASSLGKGEQYF.

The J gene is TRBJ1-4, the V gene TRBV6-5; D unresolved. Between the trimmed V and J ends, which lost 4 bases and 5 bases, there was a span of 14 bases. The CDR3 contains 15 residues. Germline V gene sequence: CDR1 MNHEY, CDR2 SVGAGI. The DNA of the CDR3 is TGTGCCAGCAGTTCCCATTTTATACCCAATGAAAAACTGTTTTTT. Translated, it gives CASSSHFIPNEKLFF.

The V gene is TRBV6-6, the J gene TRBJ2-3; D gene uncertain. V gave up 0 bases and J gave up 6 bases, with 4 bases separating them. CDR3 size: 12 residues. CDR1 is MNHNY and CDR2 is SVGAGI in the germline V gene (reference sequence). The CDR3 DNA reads TGTGCCAGCAGTTACTCTATCGATACGCAGTATTTT. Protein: CASSYSIDTQYF.

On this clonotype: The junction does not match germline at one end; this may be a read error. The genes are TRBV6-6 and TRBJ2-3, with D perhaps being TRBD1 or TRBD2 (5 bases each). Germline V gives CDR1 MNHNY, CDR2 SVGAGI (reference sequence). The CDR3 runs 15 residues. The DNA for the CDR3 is TGTGCCAGCAGTTACGGGACCGAGAGCATAGATACGCAGTATTTT. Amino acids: CASSYGTESIDTQYF.

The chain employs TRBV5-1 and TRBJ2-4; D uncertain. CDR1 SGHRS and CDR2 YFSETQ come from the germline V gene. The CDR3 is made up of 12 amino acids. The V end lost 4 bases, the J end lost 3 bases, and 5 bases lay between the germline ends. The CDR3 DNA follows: TGCGCCAGCAGCCCAAACAAAAACATTCAGTACTTC. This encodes CASSPNKNIQYF.

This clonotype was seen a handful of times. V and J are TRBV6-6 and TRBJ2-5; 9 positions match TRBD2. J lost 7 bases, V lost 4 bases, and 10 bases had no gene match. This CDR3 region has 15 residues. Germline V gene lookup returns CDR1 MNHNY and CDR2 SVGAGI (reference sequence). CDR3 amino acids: CASSFAGTSSGTQYF. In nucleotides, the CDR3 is TGTGCCAGCAGTTTCGCCGGGACTAGCTCTGGGACCCAGTACTTC.